This TCR beta chain derives from a study of OX40 agonist ivuxolimab in advanced cancers. At the level of the study: Those treated in dose escalation had hepatocellular carcinoma, melanoma, renal cell cancer or head and neck cancer. Of mixed ages from about 23 to 90 and averaging roughly 60 years, the group was over 80% male. Points from the study as a whole: Relative to CD4+, CD8+ T cells held more expanded clones on average.

Of note for this clone: What it binds is not known.

On cycle 4 day 1 and cycle 7 day 1, as well as at baseline, blood was sampled. Sequenced by immunoSEQ multiplex PCR; TCRdb stores in-frame clones only, minus some. Of about 98,000 clones listed, roughly 85% were seen once; the top ten hold 0.5%. The CDR3 runs to 15 residues. V was cut by 4 bases and J by 3 bases, with 15 bases left in between. Looked up from germline, CDR1 is SGHNT and CDR2 is YYREEE (reference sequence). Sequencing was performed on CD4+ or CD8+ T cells sorted from blood, taken in a trial of the OX40 agonist ivuxolimab. The chain links TRBV5-4 to TRBJ2-3; D is tentatively TRBD1 or TRBD2 (5 bases each). The origin of this receptor is an adult with an advanced solid tumor such as melanoma, head and neck, liver or kidney cancer. Here the CDR3 reads CASSPSGTPTDTQYF. Here the CDR3 DNA reads TGTGCCAGCAGCCCCTCCGGGACCCCGACAGATACGCAGTATTTT.